What follows are 18 T cell receptor beta chains derived from one specimen sequenced in a study of blood T cell repertoires in COVID-19. TCRdb keeps only in-frame clones here, not all; method: immunoSEQ multiplex PCR. Among roughly 350,000 clones listed, about nine tenths were seen once. The sample consisted of peripheral blood. The source of these receptors is a woman in her 70s with COVID-19, enrolled during active disease.

This rearrangement joins TRBV10-3 to TRBJ2-3, with D unresolved. The CDR3 is made up of 12 amino acids. V dropped 4 bases and J dropped 2 bases, with 4 bases sitting between them. CDR1 is ENHRY and CDR2 is SYGVKD in the germline V gene. CDR3 coding DNA: TGTGCCATCAGTGGGCCCACAGATACGCAGTATTTT. Translating it yields CAISGPTDTQYF.

V usage is TRBV6-2 or TRBV6-3 and J usage is TRBJ1-2; D gene ambiguous. CDR1 MNHEY and CDR2 SVGEGT come from the germline V gene. V gave up 0 bases and J gave up 6 bases, with 8 bases separating them. This CDR3 has 13 amino acids. The CDR3 nucleotides read TGTGCCAGCAGTTACTCGCCCTATAATGGCTACACCTTC. Translation: CASSYSPYNGYTF.

The rearrangement uses TRBV6-6 and TRBJ2-3; weak D call: TRBD2 (5 bases). The V and J ends lost 5 bases and 1 base respectively, with 10 bases between them. Germline V gene data show CDR1 as MNHNY and CDR2 as SVGAGI (reference sequence). The CDR3 is 14 amino acids. This CDR3 reads CASSDARGTDTQYF. CDR3 DNA sequence: TGTGCCAGCAGTGATGCGAGGGGCACAGATACGCAGTATTTT.

The V call is TRBV30, the J call TRBJ1-1; 7 bases line up with TRBD1. This CDR3 comprises 15 residues. The V and J ends lost 4 bases and 2 bases, in that order; junction bases with no gene match: 10. Germline values: CDR1 GTSNPN, CDR2 SVGIG (reference sequence). The CDR3 protein is CAWTTRDRTNTEAFF. CDR3 in DNA: TGTGCCTGGACCACCCGGGACAGAACTAACACTGAAGCTTTCTTT.

The chain uses TRBV5-1 and TRBJ2-5; 15 positions match TRBD2. The CDR3 has 16 amino acids. Germline loops: CDR1 SGHRS, CDR2 YFSETQ. After removal of 4 bases from V and 5 bases from J, the junction contained 6 bases not matched to a gene. CDR3 bases: TGCGCCAGCAGCGGACTAGCGGGGGGGACTACCGAGACCCAGTACTTC. It translates to CASSGLAGGTTETQYF.

This chain joins TRBV2 and TRBJ1-1; perhaps TRBD1 as D (6 bases). V was trimmed by 7 bases and J by 3 bases, leaving 12 bases between them. Germline V gives CDR1 SNHLY, CDR2 FYNNEI. The CDR3 totals 13 residues. The CDR3 region is CASTSPGDTEAFF. The CDR3 DNA sequence: TGTGCCAGCACCTCCCCAGGGGACACTGAAGCTTTCTTT.

This clone was seen a single time. The CDR3 protein is CASSITDRRDTGELFF. In DNA, the CDR3 is TGTGCCAGCAGCATAACGGACAGGCGGGACACCGGGGAGCTGTTTTTT. This sequence joins TRBV21-1 and TRBJ2-2; the table's D call, TRBD1, has no DNA check behind it. TRBV21-1 is a listed pseudogene. The CDR3 consists of 16 residues.

The V gene is TRBV9, the J gene TRBJ2-3; D remains unclear. The ends were cut back, 3 bases at V and 3 bases at J, with 8 bases in the middle. CDR1 and CDR2 from the germline V gene are SGDLS and YYNGEE. There are 13 residues in the CDR3. The CDR3 nucleotides read TGTGCCAGCAGCGCCACAAAGACAGATACGCAGTATTTT. Translated, it gives CASSATKTDTQYF.

The rearrangement joins TRBV6-5 to TRBJ1-1, with D maybe TRBD1 (6 bases). V gave up 4 bases and J gave up 3 bases, with 12 bases separating them. Germline CDR1 MNHEY, CDR2 SVGAGI. CDR3 length: 14 residues. Written as DNA, the CDR3 is TGTGCCAGCAGTTCACCGGGACATTACACTGAAGCTTTCTTT. Its translation: CASSSPGHYTEAFF.

The chain links TRBV9 to TRBJ1-2, with TRBD1 matching over 10 bases. The junction had 5 bases not matched to a gene; V was cut back by 2 bases and J by 4 bases. Germline V gives CDR1 SGDLS, CDR2 YYNGEE. CDR3 length equals 15 residues. The CDR3: CASSVQTGGAYGYTF. The CDR3 bases are TGTGCCAGCAGCGTCCAGACAGGGGGCGCCTATGGCTACACCTTC.

The CDR3: CSVEAVGGGIYGYTF. For the CDR3, the DNA is TGCAGCGTTGAAGCGGTAGGGGGTGGGATATATGGCTACACCTTC. The rearrangement links TRBV29-1 to TRBJ1-2; possible D gene TRBD1, 6 bases. Germline CDR1 reads SQVTM; CDR2 reads ANQGSEA. Between the trimmed V and J ends, which lost 1 base and 5 bases, there was a span of 17 bases. This CDR3 has 15 residues.

The chain employs TRBV6-5 and TRBJ1-2; 9 nucleotides agree with TRBD1. This CDR3 has 14 amino acids. Germline V gives CDR1 MNHEY, CDR2 SVGAGI. J lost 8 bases, V lost 5 bases, and 9 bases had no gene match. CDR3 in amino acids: CASSNTGTGNGYTF. The CDR3 DNA reads TGTGCCAGCAGTAACACCGGGACAGGGAACGGCTACACCTTC.

This clone was recorded a few times. Other DNA sequences within the sample encode an identical CDR3. The chain employs TRBV7-9 and TRBJ1-1, with 7 nucleotides matching TRBD1. The germline CDR1 and CDR2 sequences are SEHNR and FQNEAQ (reference sequence). The CDR3 has 13 amino acids. The ends lost 4 bases at V and 4 bases at J; junction bases unmatched: 3. As DNA, the CDR3 is TGTGCCAGCAGCTCCCAGGGGGGCACTGAAGCTTTCTTT. Its translation is CASSSQGGTEAFF.

The rearrangement links TRBV4-1 to TRBJ1-2; 9 bases line up with TRBD1. The CDR3 is 16 amino acids. Germline values: CDR1 MGHRA, CDR2 YSYEKL. V shed 4 bases and J 4 bases; nucleotides not matched to a gene: 10. The CDR3 here is CASSRDREVLGYGYTF. The CDR3 region has the DNA TGCGCCAGCAGCCGGGACAGGGAGGTTTTAGGCTATGGCTACACCTTC.

The genes are TRBV18 and TRBJ2-1, with D hard to call. The CDR3 sequence is 14 residues long. The germline V and J ends were trimmed by 6 bases and 7 bases, with 16 bases remaining between them. CDR1 is KGHSH, CDR2 LQKENI, per germline. Written as DNA, the CDR3 is TGTGCCAGCTCTCCTGTGACTCTTCTGAATGAGCAGTTCTTC. It specifies CASSPVTLLNEQFF.

This clone occurred once. This chain joins TRBV27 and TRBJ1-2; D unclear. The germline V gene encodes CDR1 MNHEY and CDR2 SMNVEV (reference sequence). This CDR3 spans 9 amino acids. V was cut by 8 bases and J by 6 bases, with 4 bases left in between. The CDR3 region is CASPDGYTF. The CDR3 nucleotides read TGTGCCAGCCCTGATGGCTACACCTTC.

The rearrangement uses TRBV2 and TRBJ1-4, with 9 positions matching TRBD1. Germline V CDR1 and CDR2: SNHLY, FYNNEI. V lost 6 bases, J lost 11 bases, and 13 bases stayed unmatched. CDR3 length equals 15 residues. The CDR3: CASSKEGQGQGKLFF. The CDR3 DNA reads as TGTGCCAGCAGCAAGGAGGGACAGGGCCAGGGTAAACTGTTTTTT.

This chain uses TRBV6-6 with TRBJ1-2; D unresolved. CDR1 and CDR2 from the germline V gene are MNHNY and SVGAGI (reference sequence). The CDR3 has 11 residues. Trimming shortened V by 10 bases and J by 10 bases, and 16 bases separated the two germline ends. The CDR3 DNA reads as TGTGCCACCAAGGAGGGCCCCGTCTACACCTTC. It is translated as CATKEGPVYTF.